Following are 18 T cell receptor beta chains from one sample sequenced in a study of control samples from healthy donors and cancer patients. Assay used: immunoSEQ multiplex PCR; TCRdb lists only in-frame clones, some missing. The sample lists some 48,000 clones; 93% were seen once. Sequencing input: PBMCs. Every receptor here comes from a woman aged 50 to 65 with head and neck cancer.

CDR3 bases: TGTGCCAGCAGCTTAGTGGCAGGGATGCGACAAGAGACCCAGTACTTC. Its translation: CASSLVAGMRQETQYF. The chain is built from TRBV7-6 and TRBJ2-5; TRBD1 is a possible D gene (5 bases). From germline, CDR1 is SGHVS and CDR2 FNYEAQ. The V end was cut by 1 base, the J end by 2 bases, with 14 bases between. This CDR3 comprises 16 residues.

The chain employs TRBV4-3 and TRBJ2-1; D possibly corresponds to TRBD1 (6 bases). The ends were cut back, 1 base at V and 2 bases at J, with 12 bases in the middle. The CDR3 loop spans 16 amino acids. Germline lookup yields CDR1 LGHNA and CDR2 YSLEER. The CDR3 sequence is CASSQGQGRPYNEQFF. The CDR3 DNA follows: TGCGCCAGCAGCCAAGGGCAGGGGCGACCCTACAATGAGCAGTTCTTC.

The rearrangement links TRBV6-5 to TRBJ1-1, with a weak D call TRBD1 (5 bases). V shed 0 bases and J shed 6 bases, with 14 bases lying between them. CDR1 and CDR2 (germline): MNHEY, SVGAGI. CDR3 length: 15 residues. The CDR3 DNA sequence: TGTGCCAGCAGTTACTCGCCGGGACCGACATCTGAAGCTTTCTTT. Its protein is CASSYSPGPTSEAFF.

The CDR3: CASRSYGYTF. CDR3 DNA sequence: TGTGCCAGCAGGAGCTATGGCTACACCTTC. V gene TRBV6-6 combines with J gene TRBJ1-2; no clear D gene. V gave up 6 bases and J gave up 4 bases, with 3 bases separating them. The CDR3 has 10 amino acids. From germline, CDR1 is MNHNY and CDR2 SVGAGI (reference sequence).

The gene calls are TRBV18 and TRBJ1-3; D is possibly TRBD1 (6 bases). The germline V and J ends were trimmed by 6 bases and 4 bases, with 10 bases remaining between them. The CDR3 consists of 13 residues. Germline CDR1 and CDR2: KGHSH and LQKENI. The CDR3 nucleotides read TGTGCCAGCTCTCCGGGGACAGGAAACACCATATATTTT. As protein: CASSPGTGNTIYF.

J is TRBJ1-1 and V is TRBV6-6; D gene unclear. The V gene's germline CDR1 is MNHNY and CDR2 SVGAGI (reference sequence). The CDR3 extends over 11 amino acids. Trimming stripped 6 bases from V and 8 bases from J, with 10 bases between. CDR3 protein: CASSIPEEAFF. The DNA of the CDR3 is TGTGCCAGCAGCATTCCCGAAGAAGCTTTCTTT.

The J gene is TRBJ1-2, the V gene TRBV28; D remains unclear. Germline lookup yields CDR1 MDHEN and CDR2 SYDVKM. The V and J ends lost 1 base and 1 base respectively, with 4 bases between them. The CDR3 has 13 residues. CDR3 region: CASSLSGNYGYTF. The CDR3 nucleotides are TGTGCCAGCAGTTTATCGGGTAACTATGGCTACACCTTC.

J is TRBJ1-2 and V is TRBV6-6; no reliable D call. Germline V lookup: CDR1 MNHNY, CDR2 SVGAGI (reference sequence). V was trimmed by 9 bases and J by 5 bases, leaving 19 bases between them. This CDR3 comprises 14 residues. The chain's CDR3 is CASGVGVKEYGYTF. CDR3 nucleotides: TGTGCCAGTGGGGTGGGAGTAAAGGAATATGGCTACACCTTC.

V usage is TRBV29-1 and J usage is TRBJ1-1, with TRBD1 identical over 7 bases. Germline-derived CDR1 and CDR2 are SQVTM and ANQGSEA. The CDR3 extends over 13 amino acids. V shed 4 bases, J shed 3 bases, and the junction held 5 bases outside the gene matches. Written as DNA, the CDR3 is TGCAGCGTTGTAAAGGGGGCGGACACTGAAGCTTTCTTT. It encodes CSVVKGADTEAFF.

The chain employs TRBV5-5 and TRBJ1-1; 7 bases line up with TRBD1. CDR3 size: 15 residues. Germline CDR1 reads SGHKS; CDR2 reads YYEKEE (reference sequence). Trimming removed 2 bases from V and 11 bases from J; junction bases left unmatched: 15. The CDR3 DNA is TGTGCCAGCAGCTTCGGTACAGGGGAGGGCCCGAGGGCTTTCTTT. Residues: CASSFGTGEGPRAFF.

The rearrangement joins TRBV7-3 to TRBJ2-3, with D hard to call. CDR3 length equals 15 residues. V was pared by 0 bases and J by 4 bases, with 11 bases between. Per the germline V gene, CDR1 is SGHTA and CDR2 is FQGTGA. CDR3 in DNA: TGTGCCAGCAGCTTAACGGAGATTAGATCAGATACGCAGTATTTT. It yields the protein CASSLTEIRSDTQYF.

This clone was seen only once. The chain recombines TRBV2 with TRBJ2-3; the match to TRBD2 covers 9 bases. The CDR3 is made up of 16 amino acids. From germline, CDR1 is SNHLY and CDR2 FYNNEI. J lost 2 bases, V lost 7 bases, and 10 bases had no gene match. CDR3 sequence reads: CASKLIAGALTDTQYF. The CDR3 nucleotides are TGTGCCAGCAAATTGATAGCGGGGGCTCTCACAGATACGCAGTATTTT. The full variable domain, rest sourced from reference TRBV2 and TRBJ2-3, is EPEVTQTPSHQVTQMGQEVILRCVPISNHLYFYWYRQILGQKVEFLVSFYNNEISEKSEIFDDQFSVERPDGSNFTLKIRSTKLEDSAMYFCASKLIAGALTDTQYFGPGTRLTVL.

The chain recombines TRBV27 with TRBJ2-3, with D uncertain. Germline CDR1 reads MNHEY; CDR2 reads SMNVEV (reference sequence). V was clipped by 3 bases and J by 4 bases, with 11 bases between them. This CDR3 is 14 amino acids long. The CDR3 nucleotides read TGTGCCAGCAGTTTTAACCCGTCCTCAGATACGCAGTATTTT. The encoded protein is CASSFNPSSDTQYF.

This chain joins TRBV5-4 and TRBJ2-1, with 7 bases identical to TRBD2. This CDR3 comprises 15 residues. Trimming removed 4 bases from V and 7 bases from J; junction bases left unmatched: 11. Germline lookup yields CDR1 SGHNT and CDR2 YYREEE (reference sequence). CDR3 region: CASSPRGEVENEQFF. The DNA of the CDR3 is TGTGCCAGCAGCCCACGGGGGGAGGTTGAGAATGAGCAGTTCTTC.

The chain joins TRBV7-2 to TRBJ1-2; D is possibly TRBD1 (5 bases). From germline, CDR1 is SGHTA and CDR2 FQGNSA. V dropped 2 bases and J dropped 3 bases, with 10 bases sitting between them. The CDR3 length is 14 residues. CDR3 amino acids: CASSLPSGYYGYTF. CDR3 DNA sequence: TGTGCCAGCAGCTTACCTTCAGGGTACTATGGCTACACCTTC.

This clone was found a few times. This rearrangement joins TRBV30 to TRBJ2-7; D is unresolved. Trimming removed 0 bases from V and 2 bases from J, with 11 bases in between. This CDR3 comprises 14 residues. Germline V lookup: CDR1 GTSNPN, CDR2 SVGIG (reference sequence). CDR3 nucleotide sequence: TGTGCCTGGAGTGTAGGGATCGGCACCTACGAGCAGTACTTC. It codes for CAWSVGIGTYEQYF.

V and J are TRBV7-8 and TRBJ2-1; possible D gene TRBD2, 6 bases. The CDR3 is made up of 14 amino acids. Trimming removed 3 bases at V and 1 base at J, with 7 bases between. Germline values: CDR1 SGHVS, CDR2 FQNEAQ. CDR3 nucleotides: TGTGCCAGCAGCTTGGGACTTTCCTACAATGAGCAGTTCTTC. Translating it yields CASSLGLSYNEQFF. The entire variable domain, with the rest obtained from reference TRBV7-8 and TRBJ2-1, is as follows: GAGVSQSPRYKVAKRGQDVALRCDPISGHVSLFWYQQALGQGPEFLTYFQNEAQLDKSGLPSDRFFAERPEGSVSTLKIQRTQQEDSAVYLCASSLGLSYNEQFFGPGTRLTVL.

The rearrangement uses TRBV6-5 and TRBJ1-6; D remains ambiguous. The CDR3 is made up of 13 amino acids. CDR1 MNHEY and CDR2 SVGAGI come from the germline V gene. The V end lost 7 bases, the J end lost 5 bases, and 9 bases lay between the germline ends. CDR3 sequence (DNA): TGTGCCAGCAACGGGCGGAATAATTCACCCCTCCACTTT. It translates to CASNGRNNSPLHF.